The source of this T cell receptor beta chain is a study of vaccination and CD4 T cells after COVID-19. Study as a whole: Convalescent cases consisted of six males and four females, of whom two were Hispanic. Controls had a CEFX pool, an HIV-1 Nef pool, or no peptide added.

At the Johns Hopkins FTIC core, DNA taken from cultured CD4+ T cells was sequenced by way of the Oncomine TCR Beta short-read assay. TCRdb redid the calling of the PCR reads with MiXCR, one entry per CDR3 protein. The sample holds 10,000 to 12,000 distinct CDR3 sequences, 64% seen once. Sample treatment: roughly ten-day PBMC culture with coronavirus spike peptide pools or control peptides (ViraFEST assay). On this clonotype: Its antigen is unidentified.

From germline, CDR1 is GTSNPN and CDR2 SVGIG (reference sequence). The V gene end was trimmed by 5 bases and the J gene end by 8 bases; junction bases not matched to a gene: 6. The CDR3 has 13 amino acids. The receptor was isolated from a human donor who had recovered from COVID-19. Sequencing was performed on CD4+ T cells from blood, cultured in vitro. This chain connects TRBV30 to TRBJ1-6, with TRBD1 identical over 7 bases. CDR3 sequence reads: CAWGQDVYSPLHF. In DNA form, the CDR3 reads TGTGCCTGGGGACAGGATGTTTATTCACCCCTCCACTTT.